Included here is one T cell receptor beta chain sequence, with context. Its antigen is as yet unknown. MiXCR was run by TCRdb on the 5' RACE reads, yielding one entry per CDR3 protein. Of about 560,000 distinct CDR3 sequences listed, around 16% are singletons. This sample is part of a study of T-cell memory formation after mild COVID-19. Study-wide background: Largely, TCR clusters stayed within a single donor.

Study-wide results and limits: Some SARS-CoV-2-responding clones were already detected in memory before infection. For contracting clones, CD4+ ones sat mainly in CM and EM, CD8+ in EMRA.

V lost 1 base, J lost 4 bases, and 15 bases lay in between. This CDR3 is 16 amino acids long. In germline, CDR1 is MNHEY, CDR2 SMNVEV (reference sequence). Specimen: PBMCs or a T cell subset sorted from them (not recorded which). V is TRBV27 and J is TRBJ2-3; maybe TRBD1 (5 bases). The sequence came from an adult woman who had mild COVID-19 (a few samples of this study predate the infection). Cell type and time point are not known. CDR3 protein: CASSLLGQARADTQYF. DNA of the CDR3: TGTGCCAGCAGTTTATTGGGGCAGGCCAGGGCAGATACGCAGTATTTT.